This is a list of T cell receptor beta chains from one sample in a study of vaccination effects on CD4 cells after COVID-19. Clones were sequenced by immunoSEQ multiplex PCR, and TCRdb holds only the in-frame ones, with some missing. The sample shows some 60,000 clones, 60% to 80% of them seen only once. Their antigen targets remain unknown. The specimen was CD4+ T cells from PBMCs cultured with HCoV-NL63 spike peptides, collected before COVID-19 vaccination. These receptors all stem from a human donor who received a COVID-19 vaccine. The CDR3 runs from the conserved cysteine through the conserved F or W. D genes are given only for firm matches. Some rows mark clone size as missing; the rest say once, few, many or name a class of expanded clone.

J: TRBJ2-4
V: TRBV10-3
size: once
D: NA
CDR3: CAISESMSGPTPNIQYF
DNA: TGTGCCATCAGTGAGTCGATGAGCGGGCCCACTCCCAACATTCAGTACTTC

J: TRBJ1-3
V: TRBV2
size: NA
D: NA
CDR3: CASSVEGNSGNTIYF
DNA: TGTGCCAGCAGTGTTGAGGGTAACTCTGGAAACACCATATATTTT

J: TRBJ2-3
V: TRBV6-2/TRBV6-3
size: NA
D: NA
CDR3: CASSYSGGRLGYF
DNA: TGTGCCAGCAGTTACTCCGGGGGGCGACTTGGGTATTTT

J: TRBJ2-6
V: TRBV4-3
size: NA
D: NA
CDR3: CASSQAVGAPGANVLTF
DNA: TGCGCCAGCAGCCAAGCCGTAGGGGCCCCTGGGGCCAACGTCCTGACTTTC

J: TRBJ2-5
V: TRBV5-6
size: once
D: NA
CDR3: CASSPESGFRTEKTQYF
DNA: TGTGCCAGCAGCCCTGAGAGTGGGTTTCGAACGGAAAAGACCCAGTACTTC

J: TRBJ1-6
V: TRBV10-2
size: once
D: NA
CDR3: CASSEGVGSPLHF
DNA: TGCGCCAGCAGTGAAGGGGTAGGTTCACCCCTCCACTTT

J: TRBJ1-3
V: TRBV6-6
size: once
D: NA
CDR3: CASSYRLSSGNTIYF
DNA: TGTGCCAGCAGTTATCGGTTGAGCTCTGGAAACACCATATATTTT

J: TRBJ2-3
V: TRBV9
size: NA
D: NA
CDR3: CASSVDLSTDTQYF
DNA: TGTGCCAGCAGCGTAGATCTCAGCACAGATACGCAGTATTTT

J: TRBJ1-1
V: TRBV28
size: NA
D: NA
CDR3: CASTSGTMRNTEAFF
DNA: TGTGCCAGCACCTCAGGGACGATGAGGAACACTGAAGCTTTCTTT

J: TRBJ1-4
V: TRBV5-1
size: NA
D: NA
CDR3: CASSPGTYAEKLFF
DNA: TGCGCCAGCAGCCCTGGGACGTACGCCGAAAAACTGTTTTTT